Following are 15 T cell receptor beta chains from one sample sequenced in a study of beta chain features in type 1 diabetes. Sequenced material consisted of expressed TCRB transcripts (all of the isolated RNA was reverse transcribed). TCRdb's table, derived via immunoSEQ multiplex PCR, lists solely in-frame clones and lacks some. The sample gives more than 350,000 clones, more than 9.5% of which show up once; 0.045% to 0.06% is in the top ten. The sequenced material came from naive CD4+ T cells from blood. The receptors originated from a woman aged 18-35 years in good health.

The V and J genes are TRBV9 and TRBJ1-1; TRBD1 matches at 9 bases. This CDR3 region has 18 residues. Losses at the gene ends were 0 bases for V and 5 bases for J; bases not matched to a gene: 14. CDR1 and CDR2 (germline): SGDLS, YYNGEE. The CDR3 DNA reads TGTGCCAGCAGCGTAGGCCCCGTCCGGGGGACAGGGTTGACTGAAGCTTTCTTT. Translated, it gives CASSVGPVRGTGLTEAFF.

This clone has a handful of counts. The rearrangement uses TRBV5-6 and TRBJ1-2; D gene unclear. Per germline, CDR1 SGHDT and CDR2 YYEEEE. This CDR3 contains 13 residues. V lost 0 bases to trimming and J lost 2 bases, with 5 bases between them. The CDR3 bases are TGTGCCAGCAGCTTGGGAGGGAACTATGGCTACACCTTC. Its translation: CASSLGGNYGYTF.

This clone was seen a handful of times. The chain employs TRBV4-1 and TRBJ1-1; D uncertain. This CDR3 is built from 16 residues. Germline loops: CDR1 MGHRA, CDR2 YSYEKL. V was shortened by 1 base and J by 0 bases, with 12 bases between the two germline ends. For the CDR3, the DNA is TGCGCCAGCAGCCAAGCACCCGGGCAGCTGAACACTGAAGCTTTCTTT. Translating gives CASSQAPGQLNTEAFF.

This clone was found a few times. V and J are TRBV5-1 and TRBJ1-2; tentative D call: TRBD1 (5 bases). V lost 3 bases, J lost 7 bases, and 16 bases lay in between. CDR3 length equals 14 residues. Germline CDR1 SGHRS, CDR2 YFSETQ. The CDR3 spells CASSYGMQGGGYTF. The CDR3 DNA reads as TGCGCCAGCAGCTATGGGATGCAGGGAGGTGGCTACACCTTC. The full variable domain, with the rest looked up from reference TRBV5-1 and TRBJ1-2, is KAGVTQTPRYLIKTRGQQVTLSCSPISGHRSVSWYQQTPGQGLQFLFEYFSETQRNKGNFPGRFSGRQFSNSRSEMNVSTLELGDSALYLCASSYGMQGGGYTFGSGTRLTVV.

The genes are TRBV5-4 and TRBJ2-7; 8 nucleotides line up with TRBD2. The CDR3 has 15 amino acids. With 4 bases clipped from V and 0 bases from J, the junction kept 6 bases outside the gene matches. Germline V CDR1 and CDR2: SGHNT, YYREEE (reference sequence). The CDR3 DNA follows: TGTGCCAGCAGCCAAGGGACTAGTCACTCCTACGAGCAGTACTTC. It specifies CASSQGTSHSYEQYF.

The sample holds many counts of this clone. The chain couples TRBV9 to TRBJ2-4; D is uncertain. Between the trimmed V and J ends, which lost 2 bases and 0 bases, there was a span of 9 bases. The germline V gene encodes CDR1 SGDLS and CDR2 YYNGEE. CDR3 length: 15 residues. CDR3 nucleotides: TGTGCCAGCAGCGTGGGCCCCCTAGCCAAAAACATTCAGTACTTC. It translates to CASSVGPLAKNIQYF. Combining the CDR3 with reference TRBV9 and TRBJ2-4 gives the whole variable domain DSGVTQTPKHLITATGQRVTLRCSPRSGDLSVYWYQQSLDQGLQFLIQYYNGEERAKGNILERFSAQQFPDLHSELNLSSLELGDSALYFCASSVGPLAKNIQYFGAGTRLSVL.

The sample holds a few counts of this clone. This chain uses TRBV6-5 with TRBJ1-2; perhaps TRBD1 as D (5 bases). CDR1 is MNHEY, CDR2 SVGAGI, per germline. V lost 2 bases and J 2 bases, leaving 12 bases between the germline ends. The CDR3 length is 15 residues. The CDR3 sequence: CASSYTRWGNYGYTF. CDR3 bases: TGTGCCAGCAGTTACACCCGGTGGGGCAACTATGGCTACACCTTC.

The J gene is TRBJ1-2, the V gene TRBV7-9, with D possibly matching TRBD1 (5 bases). The CDR3 runs to 13 residues. From germline, CDR1 is SEHNR and CDR2 FQNEAQ (reference sequence). The V end was cut by 5 bases, the J end by 6 bases, with 13 bases between. The CDR3 DNA follows: TGTGCCAGCAGCGCATTGGGGGGAAATGGCTACACCTTC. This gives the protein CASSALGGNGYTF.

This clone has a handful of counts. Other nucleotide sequences in the sample specify the same CDR3. The chain joins TRBV7-2 to TRBJ1-4, with D tentatively TRBD1 (6 bases). The V end lost 5 bases, the J end lost 8 bases, and 15 bases lay between the germline ends. This CDR3 has 14 amino acids. Looked up from germline, CDR1 is SGHTA and CDR2 is FQGNSA. CDR3 protein: CASSPDRSGEKLFF. In nucleotides, the CDR3 is TGTGCCAGCAGCCCGGACAGATCGGGCGAAAAACTGTTTTTT. The variable domain in full, completed from reference TRBV7-2 and TRBJ1-4, reads GAGVSQSPSNKVTEKGKDVELRCDPISGHTALYWYRQSLGQGLEFLIYFQGNSAPDKSGLPSDRFSAERTGGSVSTLTIQRTQQEDSAVYLCASSPDRSGEKLFFGSGTQLSVL.

This chain links TRBV5-1 with TRBJ2-5; D not resolved. CDR1 and CDR2 from the germline V gene are SGHRS and YFSETQ. V lost 4 bases and J 3 bases, leaving 10 bases between the germline ends. The CDR3 length is 13 residues. CDR3 sequence (DNA): TGCGCCAGCAGCCTCATGCCCGAAGAGACCCAGTACTTC. Translating gives CASSLMPEETQYF.

The V gene is TRBV23-1, the J gene TRBJ2-7; TRBD1 might be the D (6 bases). TRBV23-1 is designated an ORF whose function remains uncertain. V was trimmed by 5 bases and J by 2 bases, leaving 19 bases between them. This CDR3 is built from 16 residues. For the CDR3, the DNA is TGCGCCAGCAGTTTCGTCTTTCGGACAGACCCCTACGAGCAGTACTTC. This sequence encodes CASSFVFRTDPYEQYF.

This clone was found a few times. The chain is built from TRBV28 and TRBJ2-7; tentative D call: TRBD1 (6 bases). The CDR3 has 15 residues. V lost 1 base, J lost 5 bases, and 15 bases lay in between. CDR1 is MDHEN, CDR2 SYDVKM, per germline. The CDR3 here is CASSLSGADVHEQYV. CDR3 sequence (DNA): TGTGCCAGCAGTTTATCAGGGGCAGACGTCCACGAGCAGTACGTC.

This clone came up a few times. The rearrangement uses TRBV15 and TRBJ2-3, with 13 bases identical to TRBD2. Germline CDR1 reads LNHNV; CDR2 reads YYDKDF (reference sequence). The junction had 6 bases not matched to a gene; V was cut back by 8 bases and J by 4 bases. The CDR3 has 15 residues. CDR3 sequence: CATLTSGRGPDTQYF. The CDR3 DNA sequence: TGTGCCACCCTTACTAGCGGGAGGGGGCCAGATACGCAGTATTTT.

This chain links TRBV9 with TRBJ2-6, with D unresolved. This CDR3 is 14 amino acids long. V shed 4 bases and J shed 1 base, with 6 bases lying between them. Per the germline V gene, CDR1 is SGDLS and CDR2 is YYNGEE. CDR3 residues: CASSPESGANVLTF. For the CDR3, the DNA is TGTGCCAGCAGCCCAGAGTCTGGGGCCAACGTCCTGACTTTC.

This clone has just a few counts. CDR3 region: CASSFMRKGPNTGELFF. CDR3 in DNA: TGCGCCAGCAGCTTCATGAGGAAGGGGCCGAACACCGGGGAGCTGTTTTTT. V and J are TRBV5-1 and TRBJ2-2, with a possible D match to TRBD1 (5 bases). Trimming took 2 bases from V and 0 from J, leaving 14 bases between them. The CDR3 is 17 amino acids. From germline, CDR1 is SGHRS and CDR2 YFSETQ.